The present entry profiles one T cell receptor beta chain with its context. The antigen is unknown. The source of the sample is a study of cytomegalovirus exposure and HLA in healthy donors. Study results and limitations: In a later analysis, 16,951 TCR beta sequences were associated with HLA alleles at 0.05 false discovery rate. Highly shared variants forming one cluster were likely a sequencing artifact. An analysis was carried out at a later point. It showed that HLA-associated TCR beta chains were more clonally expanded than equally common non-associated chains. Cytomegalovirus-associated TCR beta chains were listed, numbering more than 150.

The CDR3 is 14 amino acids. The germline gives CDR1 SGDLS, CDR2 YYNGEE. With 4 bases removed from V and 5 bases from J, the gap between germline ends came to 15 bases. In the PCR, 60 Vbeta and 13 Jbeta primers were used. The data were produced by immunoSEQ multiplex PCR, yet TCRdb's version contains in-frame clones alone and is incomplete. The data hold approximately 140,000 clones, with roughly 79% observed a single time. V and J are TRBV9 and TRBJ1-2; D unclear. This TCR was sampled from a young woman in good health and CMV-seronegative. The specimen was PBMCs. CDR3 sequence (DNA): TGTGCCAGCAGCTCGAGCCGAGCCCCGTATGGCTACACCTTC. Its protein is CASSSSRAPYGYTF.